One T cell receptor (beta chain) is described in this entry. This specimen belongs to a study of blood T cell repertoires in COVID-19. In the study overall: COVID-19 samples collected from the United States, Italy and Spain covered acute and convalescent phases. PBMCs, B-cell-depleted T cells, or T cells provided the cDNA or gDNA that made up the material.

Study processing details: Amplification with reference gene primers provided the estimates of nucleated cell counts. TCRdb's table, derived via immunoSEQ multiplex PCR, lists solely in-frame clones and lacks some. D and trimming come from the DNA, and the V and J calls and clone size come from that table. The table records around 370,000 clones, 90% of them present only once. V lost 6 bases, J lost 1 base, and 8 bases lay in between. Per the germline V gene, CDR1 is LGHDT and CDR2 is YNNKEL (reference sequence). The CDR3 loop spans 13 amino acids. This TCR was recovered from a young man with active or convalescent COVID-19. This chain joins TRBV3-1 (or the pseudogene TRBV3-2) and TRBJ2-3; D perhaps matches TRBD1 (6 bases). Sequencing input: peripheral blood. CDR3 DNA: TGTGCCAGCAGTCACAGGGGCACAGATACGCAGTATTTT. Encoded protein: CASSHRGTDTQYF.